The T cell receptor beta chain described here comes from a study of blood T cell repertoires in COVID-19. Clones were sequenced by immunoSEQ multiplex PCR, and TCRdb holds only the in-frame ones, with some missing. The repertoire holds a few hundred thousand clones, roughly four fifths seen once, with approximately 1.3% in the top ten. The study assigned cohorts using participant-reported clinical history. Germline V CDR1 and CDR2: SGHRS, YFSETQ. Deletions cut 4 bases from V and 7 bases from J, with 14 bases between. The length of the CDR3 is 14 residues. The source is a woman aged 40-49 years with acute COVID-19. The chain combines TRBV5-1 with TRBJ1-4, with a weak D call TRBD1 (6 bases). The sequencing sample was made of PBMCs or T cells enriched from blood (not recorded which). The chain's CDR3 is CASSTRGGGEKLFF. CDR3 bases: TGCGCCAGCAGCACCAGGGGCGGAGGTGAAAAACTGTTTTTT.